Below are 10 T cell receptor beta chains sequenced from a single sample in a study of blood T cell repertoires in COVID-19. Sequenced by immunoSEQ multiplex PCR; TCRdb stores in-frame clones only, minus some. The sample lists tens of thousands of clones; around 87% were seen once. Input material: peripheral blood. The source of these receptors is a man aged 80 or over with active or convalescent COVID-19.

The V and J genes are TRBV19 and TRBJ1-2; TRBD1 might be the D (5 bases). Trimming left V 5 bases short and J 4 bases short, with 14 bases between. This CDR3 is 14 amino acids long. Germline V gene sequence: CDR1 LNHDA, CDR2 SQIVND (reference sequence). The CDR3 sequence is CASSASQGFYGYTF. CDR3 bases: TGTGCCAGTAGTGCATCTCAGGGCTTCTATGGCTACACCTTC.

V and J are TRBV6-5 and TRBJ1-5; no clear D. CDR1 is MNHEY, CDR2 SVGAGI, per germline. V dropped 6 bases and J dropped 7 bases, with 19 bases sitting between them. The CDR3 runs to 15 residues. CDR3 in DNA: TGTGCCAGCAGGAAGAATGGAGGGAGGTCCCAGCCCCAGCATTTT. Amino acid sequence: CASRKNGGRSQPQHF.

CDR3 amino acids: CAVQEGETQYF. The CDR3 DNA sequence: TGTGCCGTACAGGAGGGCGAGACCCAGTACTTC. This chain joins TRBV19 and TRBJ2-5; TRBD2 might be the D (6 bases). This CDR3 spans 11 amino acids. Germline-derived CDR1 and CDR2 are LNHDA and SQIVND (reference sequence). V lost 11 bases and J lost 5, with 12 bases in between.

This chain uses TRBV19 with TRBJ1-5; tentative D call: TRBD1 (5 bases). Germline-derived CDR1 and CDR2 are LNHDA and SQIVND (reference sequence). CDR3 size: 16 residues. V gave up 3 bases and J gave up 6 bases, with 18 bases separating them. In nucleotides, the CDR3 is TGTGCCAGTAGTATGGGGTATGGGGGGACGGGTCAGCCCCAGCATTTT. It specifies CASSMGYGGTGQPQHF.

The chain combines TRBV4-2 with TRBJ1-1, with D tentatively TRBD1 (5 bases). V lost 1 base and J 1 base, leaving 7 bases between the germline ends. Looked up from germline, CDR1 is LGHNA and CDR2 is YNFKEQ. The CDR3 consists of 14 residues. Here the CDR3 reads CASSQGGQNTEAFF. CDR3 sequence (DNA): TGTGCCAGCAGCCAAGGAGGACAGAACACTGAAGCTTTCTTT.

The J gene is TRBJ2-3, the V gene TRBV4-1; 9 bases are a match to TRBD2. The trim removed 1 base at V and 2 bases at J, leaving 10 bases unmatched. The CDR3 runs to 18 residues. Germline CDR1 MGHRA, CDR2 YSYEKL. The CDR3 reads CASSQGPRREGPTDTQYF. The CDR3 DNA is TGCGCCAGCAGCCAAGGACCCAGGCGGGAGGGCCCCACAGATACGCAGTATTTT.

This clone appeared a few times. CDR3 amino acids: CATSDRGGPSRYNEQFF. DNA of the CDR3: TGTGCCACCAGTGATCGGGGGGGGCCTAGCCGGTACAATGAGCAGTTCTTC. This sequence joins TRBV24-1 and TRBJ2-1; the match to TRBD2 covers 8 bases. Germline loops: CDR1 KGHDR, CDR2 SFDVKD. This CDR3 region has 17 residues. Trimming cost V 3 bases and J 4 bases; bases outside gene matches: 10.

V usage is TRBV5-1 and J usage is TRBJ1-1, with D uncertain. Germline CDR1 is SGHRS and CDR2 is YFSETQ. V gave up 0 bases and J gave up 3 bases, with 15 bases separating them. The CDR3 length is 16 residues. The CDR3 bases are TGCGCCAGCAGCTTGGCCCCAGCGGTAAGGGACACTGAAGCTTTCTTT. This sequence encodes CASSLAPAVRDTEAFF.

The J gene is TRBJ2-2, the V gene TRBV5-1; a weak D match, TRBD2 (5 bases). Per germline, CDR1 SGHRS and CDR2 YFSETQ. This CDR3 is built from 15 residues. V was trimmed by 5 bases and J by 1 base, leaving 12 bases between them. CDR3 sequence reads: CASRPGEGNTGELFF. The CDR3 DNA reads as TGCGCCAGCAGACCCGGAGAGGGGAACACCGGGGAGCTGTTTTTT. Full variable domain (outside the CDR3, taken from reference TRBV5-1 and TRBJ2-2): KAGVTQTPRYLIKTRGQQVTLSCSPISGHRSVSWYQQTPGQGLQFLFEYFSETQRNKGNFPGRFSGRQFSNSRSEMNVSTLELGDSALYLCASRPGEGNTGELFFGEGSRLTVL.

This clone has a single count. V and J are TRBV7-8 and TRBJ2-5; TRBD1 matches 10 bases. The CDR3 contains 13 residues. V lost 5 bases, J lost 4 bases, and 1 base stayed unmatched. CDR1 SGHVS and CDR2 FQNEAQ come from the germline V gene. As DNA, the CDR3 is TGTGCCAGCAGCGGGACAGGGGCAGAGACCCAGTACTTC. It is translated as CASSGTGAETQYF.